One T cell receptor (beta chain) is described in this entry. The J segment lost 10 bases and the V segment lost 0 bases, leaving 8 bases of the junction unmatched. Germline V gene lookup returns CDR1 SGHNT and CDR2 YENEEA. The CDR3 loop spans 15 amino acids. Methods used by the authors: Reference gene primer amplification gave estimated nucleated cell counts. Assay: immunoSEQ multiplex PCR; the TCRdb copy retains only in-frame clones and omits some. V and J calls and clone size come straight from that table; D and trimming were deduced from the DNA. The profile covers 250,000 to 350,000 clones, with approximately 90% appearing a single time and 5.5% to 8% taken by the ten largest. This specimen belongs to a study of blood T cell repertoires in COVID-19. Study-wide background: Donors in the United States, Italy and Spain gave samples during acute or convalescent COVID-19. From T cells, B-cell-depleted T cells, or PBMCs came the material, which was cDNA or gDNA.

While infection was still active, Seattle patients were enrolled and then followed longitudinally. Sequencing was performed on peripheral blood. The V call is TRBV11-3, the J call TRBJ2-1; TRBD2 aligns across 8 bases. This TCR was recovered from a woman aged 50 to 60 with COVID-19, enrolled during active disease. The CDR3 sequence is CASSLDVPGGDEQFF. CDR3 nucleotide sequence: TGTGCCAGCAGCTTAGATGTGCCGGGAGGGGACGAGCAGTTCTTC. The complete variable domain, with remaining parts taken from reference TRBV11-3 and TRBJ2-1, reads EAGVVQSPRYKIIEKKQPVAFWCNPISGHNTLYWYLQNLGQGPELLIRYENEEAVDDSQLPKDRFSAERLKGVDSTLKIQPAELGDSAVYLCASSLDVPGGDEQFFGPGTRLTVL.